This entry is about one T cell receptor beta chain. This sample is drawn from a study of blood T cell repertoires in COVID-19. Per the authors' pipeline: Reference gene primer amplification gave estimated nucleated cell counts. The protocol was immunoSEQ multiplex PCR, while the TCRdb copy is restricted to in-frame clones and leaves out a portion. For V, J and clone size, that table is used; D and trimming come from the DNA. The sample consists of about 170,000 clones, over 75% of them appearing once. Trimming cost V 2 bases and J 7 bases, with 9 bases left between them. Germline V gene lookup returns CDR1 MNHEY and CDR2 SMNVEV (reference sequence). The CDR3 totals 13 residues.

The sample was peripheral blood. This clonotype was obtained from a man between 60 and 70 years old who had recovered from COVID-19. The gene calls are TRBV27 and TRBJ1-5; no clear D gene. The CDR3: CASSLDEAQPQHF. DNA for the CDR3: TGTGCCAGCAGTTTAGACGAGGCGCAGCCCCAGCATTTT.